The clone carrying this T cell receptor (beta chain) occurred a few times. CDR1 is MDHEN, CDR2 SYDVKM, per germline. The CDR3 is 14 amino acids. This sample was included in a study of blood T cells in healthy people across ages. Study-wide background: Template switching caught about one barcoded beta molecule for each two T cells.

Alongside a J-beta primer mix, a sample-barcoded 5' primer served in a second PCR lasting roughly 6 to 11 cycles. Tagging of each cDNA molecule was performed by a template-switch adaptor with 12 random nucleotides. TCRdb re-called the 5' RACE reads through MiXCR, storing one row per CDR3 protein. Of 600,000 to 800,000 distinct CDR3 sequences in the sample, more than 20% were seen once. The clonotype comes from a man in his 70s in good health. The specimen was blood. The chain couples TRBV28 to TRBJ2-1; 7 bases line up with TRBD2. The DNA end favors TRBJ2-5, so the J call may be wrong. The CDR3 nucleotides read TGTGCCAGCAGTTTGGGGACTAACACGGAGACCCAGTACTTC. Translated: CASSLGTNTETQYF.